The clone carrying this T cell receptor (beta chain) came up a few times. No antigen is known for it. This sample is drawn from a study of CD8 T cells in ankylosing spondylitis. Overall study findings and caveats: There were earlier reports of some motif variants in reactive arthritis synovial fluid and blood. Seemingly distinctive of ankylosing spondylitis blood was a TCR beta motif formed by eight highly homologous variants.

Trimming cost V 5 bases and J 5 bases, with 16 bases left between them. This CDR3 is built from 14 residues. Germline CDR1 reads DFQATT; CDR2 reads SNEGSKA (reference sequence). Molecular-barcoded quantitative 5'-RACE produced these TCR beta libraries. Via MiXCR, TCRdb re-called the 5' RACE reads, giving one row per CDR3 protein. The table shows around 430,000 distinct CDR3 sequences, with under 20% occurring only once. This chain connects TRBV20-1 to TRBJ2-1, with D uncertain. The sequence came from a male donor with ankylosing spondylitis. Sequenced input: blood, either unsorted or a sorted T cell fraction (not recorded which). CDR3 in DNA: TGCAGTGCTCCCAAACCGGGCGGACACAATGAGCAGTTCTTC. This gives the protein CSAPKPGGHNEQFF.